Listed below are T cell receptor beta chains from one sample, sequenced in a study of T cells after yellow fever vaccination. Using its own MiXCR run on the 5' RACE reads, TCRdb lists one record per CDR3 protein. The repertoire holds about 340,000 distinct CDR3 sequences, with under 15% as singletons. The sequencing used CD4+ T cells sorted from PBMCs, collected 15 days after the yellow fever booster vaccination. These receptors were collected from a man aged 18 to 29 who received the YFV17D yellow fever vaccine. CDR3s include the opening cysteine and the closing phenylalanine or tryptophan. D genes are given only for firm matches. Size is omitted from some rows. Given values are once, few, many or a class for expanded clones.

cdr3_nt,cdr3_aa,j_call,clone_size,v_call,d_call
TGTGCCATCAGTGAGTCAGGGCACAGCACAGATACGCAGTATTTT,CAISESGHSTDTQYF,TRBJ2-3,.,TRBV10-3,.
TGCAGTGCTCTAGGAGGTGTTAATCAGCCCCAGCATTTT,CSALGGVNQPQHF,TRBJ1-5,.,TRBV20-1,.
TGCAGCGTTGGACTTCAGAGCACCGGGGAGCTGTTTTTT,CSVGLQSTGELFF,TRBJ2-2,few,TRBV29-1,.
TGCGCCAGCAGCTTGGACCTTTCCGAGGGAGATACGCAGTATTTT,CASSLDLSEGDTQYF,TRBJ2-3,many,TRBV5-1,.
TGCAGCGTTGGGGGACAGGGTAACGATCAGCCCCAGCATTTT,CSVGGQGNDQPQHF,TRBJ1-5,many,TRBV29-1,TRBD1
TGCGCCAGCAGCTCGGGAGAGGGGTATGGCTACACCTTC,CASSSGEGYGYTF,TRBJ1-2,.,TRBV5-1,.
TGTGCCAGCAGTTCTGGCCCCCTTAAGACCGGGGAGCTGTTTTTT,CASSSGPLKTGELFF,TRBJ2-2,few,TRBV7-2,.
TGTGCCAGCAGCTCTAAAGAGATCTCCCTTGGAGAGACCCAGTACTTC,CASSSKEISLGETQYF,TRBJ2-5,.,TRBV28,.
TGTGCCAGCAGCATAACAAGACAGGGGAACTACAATGAGCAGTTCTTC,CASSITRQGNYNEQFF,TRBJ2-1,few,TRBV7-3,TRBD1
TGCGCCAGCAGCTATGAAGGGAACACTGAAGCTTTCTTT,CASSYEGNTEAFF,TRBJ1-1,few,TRBV5-1,.
TGCGCCAGCAGCCTGGACAGCCCTAACACCGGGGAGCTGTTTTTT,CASSLDSPNTGELFF,TRBJ2-2,.,TRBV5-1,.
TGCGCCAGCGGGGACCTGAGCGGGGCCGGGGAGCTGTTTTTT,CASGDLSGAGELFF,TRBJ2-2,.,TRBV10-1,TRBD2
TGTGCCAGCAGTGCCCCGGTAGCGGGGCTCACAGATACGCAGTATTTT,CASSAPVAGLTDTQYF,TRBJ2-3,few,TRBV6-2/TRBV6-3,TRBD2
TGCAGTGCTGGTGGCCCGGGGAGTGAGAACACTGAAGCTTTCTTT,CSAGGPGSENTEAFF,TRBJ1-1,few,TRBV20-1,.
TGTGCCAGCAGCTTCGACTACTTCACCGGGGAGCTGATTTTT,CASSFDYFTGELIF,TRBJ2-2,few,TRBV7-8,.
TGTGCCAGCAGCTTAGGTGGCAGTCCTGCCTACGAGCAGTACTTC,CASSLGGSPAYEQYF,TRBJ2-7,few,TRBV7-2,.
TGCGCCAGCAGCCAAGACCGCTCGGGACCGTACTATGGCTACACCTTC,CASSQDRSGPYYGYTF,TRBJ1-2,few,TRBV4-3,.
TGTGCCAGCAGCTTAGCGGCAGGGGCCTCCACCTACGAGCAGTACTTC,CASSLAAGASTYEQYF,TRBJ2-7,few,TRBV7-3,.
TGTGCCAGTAGTACCCAGGGGGGAGATACGCAGTATTTT,CASSTQGGDTQYF,TRBJ2-3,.,TRBV19,.
TGTGCCAGCAGCTTAGGGGCGGGAGCTAGCCCTCGAGAGACCCAGTACTTC,CASSLGAGASPRETQYF,TRBJ2-5,.,TRBV7-2,TRBD2
TGCAGTGCTAGAGATTCTCGAGGTATCGATGAGCAGTTCTTC,CSARDSRGIDEQFF,TRBJ2-1,few,TRBV20-1,.
TGTGCCAGCTCACCACCCCGGGGGGTGAATGAGCAGTTCTTC,CASSPPRGVNEQFF,TRBJ2-1,many,TRBV18,TRBD2
TGTGCCAGTAGTCTAGGGGGGACAAACTATGAAGCTTTCTTT,CASSLGGTNYEAFF,TRBJ1-1,few,TRBV19,.
TGTGCCAGCAGTTACCTCTCGACAGGAAAGAACACTGAAGCTTTCTTT,CASSYLSTGKNTEAFF,TRBJ1-1,few,TRBV6-5,.
TGTGCCAGCAGCTTGGCCTCGACAGGAAGGGAGGGTCTGGGTTCGACTGAAGCTTTCTTT,CASSLASTGREGLGSTEAFF,TRBJ1-1,few,TRBV7-2,.
TGCGCCAGCAGCTCGTACCAAGAGACCCAGTACTTC,CASSSYQETQYF,TRBJ2-5,many,TRBV5-1,.
TGTGCCAGCAGCCAAGTTGGCGCCGAGTGGGGCTACACCTTC,CASSQVGAEWGYTF,TRBJ1-2,.,TRBV14,.
TGCGCCAGCAGCCCGGACAGGGGAATTAACACTGAAGCTTTCTTT,CASSPDRGINTEAFF,TRBJ1-1,.,TRBV5-1,TRBD1
TGTGCCAGCAGCATCCTGGGCCGTCAGGTGGAGTTCTTC,CASSILGRQVEFF,TRBJ2-1,.,TRBV3-1,.
TGTGCCAGTAGGACTGCAGGGTCCAACTATGGCTACACCTTC,CASRTAGSNYGYTF,TRBJ1-2,few,TRBV19,.
TGCGCCAGCAGCCAACGGACAGGGGGCAAAAGGGACGAGCAGTACTTC,CASSQRTGGKRDEQYF,TRBJ2-7,.,TRBV4-3,TRBD1
TGCGCCAGCAGCCAAGCAAGGGCAGGGGAGCAGTTCTTC,CASSQARAGEQFF,TRBJ2-1,many,TRBV4-3,.
TGTGCCAGCACCCCTGATCGGGAGACCCAGTACTTC,CASTPDRETQYF,TRBJ2-5,.,TRBV7-8,.
TGTGCCAGCAGTTACACGACGGGGGCCCCTGGGGCCAACGTCCTGACTTTC,CASSYTTGAPGANVLTF,TRBJ2-6,few,TRBV6-5,.
TGTGCCAGCAGCGCCGGCGTGGGACTAGCGTTCACAGATACGCAGTATTTT,CASSAGVGLAFTDTQYF,TRBJ2-3,many,TRBV9,TRBD2
TGCGCCAGCAGCTCTGGACCATTGAACACTGAAGCTTTCTTT,CASSSGPLNTEAFF,TRBJ1-1,few,TRBV5-1,.
TGTGCCAGCAGTTCTCGACCGAGCCTGTACGAGCAGTACTTC,CASSSRPSLYEQYF,TRBJ2-7,.,TRBV27,.
TGCAGTGCCCGACGGTCGGGGCCCAGCACAGATACGCAGTATTTT,CSARRSGPSTDTQYF,TRBJ2-3,few,TRBV20-1,.
TGTGCCAGTAGTAAGACCGGGACTAGCGGGGTCGATGAGCAGTTCTTC,CASSKTGTSGVDEQFF,TRBJ2-1,.,TRBV19,TRBD2
TGTGCCACCTCGGACTTGTTAACAGATACGCAGTATTTT,CATSDLLTDTQYF,TRBJ2-3,.,TRBV12-3/TRBV12-4,.
TGTGCCAGCAGCCAAGAGAGGGCCAGGGGATATCATTCACCCCTCCACTTT,CASSQERARGYHSPLHF,TRBJ1-6,few,TRBV3-1,.
TGTGCCGTTACGGGGGCCGAACTAGGACGGACCCAGTACTTC,CAVTGAELGRTQYF,TRBJ2-5,.,TRBV7-2,.
TGTGCCAGCAGCCCCCGAGGGGGACTAGCGGGGGGAACGCAGTATTTT,CASSPRGGLAGGTQYF,TRBJ2-3,.,TRBV7-8,TRBD2
TGTGCCAGCAGTGAATGGCGGGGGGGCACAGATACGCAGTATTTT,CASSEWRGGTDTQYF,TRBJ2-3,.,TRBV25-1,TRBD2
TGTGCCAGCAGCTTAGCGCGTGACTCCATATATTTT,CASSLARDSIYF,TRBJ1-3,.,TRBV7-2,.